This entry lists 10 T cell receptor beta chains sequenced from one sample in a study of beta chain features in type 1 diabetes. Findings and caveats of the study: In all four CD4+ subsets, TCRB CDR3 length was significantly, moderately reduced in type 1 diabetes.

What these receptors recognize is not known. The investigators reverse transcribed all of the isolated RNA, so they sequenced expressed TCRB transcripts. Generated by immunoSEQ multiplex PCR, the TCRdb table keeps only in-frame clones and is missing some. The sample lists hundreds of thousands of clones, about an eighth occurring once. Sequenced: naive CD4+ T cells from blood. These receptors were taken from a man in his late teens or twenties with type 1 diabetes.

This chain uses TRBV21-1 with TRBJ2-6; the table calls TRBD1, which could not be checked here. TRBV21-1 is deemed a pseudogene. The CDR3 consists of 17 residues. CDR3 amino acids: CASSHDARGPGANVLTF. For the CDR3, the DNA is TGTGCCAGCAGCCACGACGCCAGGGGGCCTGGGGCCAACGTCCTGACTTTC.

This chain connects TRBV28 to TRBJ2-7; a possible D gene is TRBD2 (6 bases). The CDR3 spans 12 residues. Germline V lookup: CDR1 MDHEN, CDR2 SYDVKM. V was clipped by 9 bases and J by 0 bases, with 9 bases between them. The CDR3 DNA is TGTGCCAGTTTCGGGGGCTCCTACGAGCAGTACTTC. Translation gives CASFGGSYEQYF.

The chain has TRBV27 and TRBJ1-5; possible D gene TRBD1, 5 bases. Trimming cost V 5 bases and J 4 bases, with 15 bases left between them. The CDR3 length is 15 residues. Germline values: CDR1 MNHEY, CDR2 SMNVEV (reference sequence). CDR3 nucleotides: TGTGCCAGCAGTACCGAAAAGGGGTGGAATCAGCCCCAGCATTTT. This translates into CASSTEKGWNQPQHF.

This chain uses TRBV25-1 with TRBJ1-4, with D possibly TRBD1 on 6 matching bases. Germline V lookup: CDR1 MGHDK, CDR2 SYGVNS. The V end lost 6 bases, the J end lost 8 bases, and 16 bases lay between the germline ends. The CDR3 consists of 14 residues. In DNA form, the CDR3 reads TGTGCCAGCAGCTGGGGGAGGGGACACGAAAAACTGTTTTTT. Residues: CASSWGRGHEKLFF.

In regard to this clone: Other DNA sequences in this specimen translate into the identical CDR3. V usage is TRBV9 and J usage is TRBJ1-1; the D is unclear. Germline V lookup: CDR1 SGDLS, CDR2 YYNGEE. Between the trimmed V and J ends, which lost 2 bases and 0 bases, there was a span of 5 bases. This CDR3 is built from 13 residues. CDR3 DNA: TGTGCCAGCAGCGTCGTGCTGAACACTGAAGCTTTCTTT. This sequence encodes CASSVVLNTEAFF.

This rearrangement joins TRBV30 to TRBJ1-1, with D maybe TRBD1 (5 bases). This CDR3 has 12 residues. V was cut by 3 bases and J by 7 bases, with 12 bases left in between. The germline CDR1 and CDR2 sequences are GTSNPN and SVGIG (reference sequence). The CDR3 is CAWRGDGFEAFF. Here the CDR3 DNA reads TGTGCCTGGAGGGGGGACGGCTTTGAAGCTTTCTTT. Drawing the rest from reference TRBV30 and TRBJ1-1, the complete variable domain is SQTIHQWPATLVQPVGSPLSLECTVEGTSNPNLYWYRQAAGRGLQLLFYSVGIGQISSEVPQNLSASRPQDRQFILSSKKLLLSDSGFYLCAWRGDGFEAFFGQGTRLTVV.

The CDR3 bases are TGTGCCGGCTCCCGGGCCGGGATACAGAATGAGCAGTTCTTC. As protein: CAGSRAGIQNEQFF. This chain uses TRBV10-3 with TRBJ2-1, with D perhaps matching TRBD2 (5 bases). The germline V gene encodes CDR1 ENHRY and CDR2 SYGVKD. The CDR3 is made up of 14 amino acids. The V and J ends lost 11 bases and 7 bases respectively, with 21 bases between them.

This chain uses TRBV2 with TRBJ2-1; 8 nucleotides match TRBD1. The CDR3 loop spans 15 amino acids. The germline CDR1 and CDR2 sequences are SNHLY and FYNNEI. V lost 1 base, J lost 6 bases, and 5 bases stayed unmatched. Here the CDR3 reads CASSEVFQGANEQFF. The CDR3 nucleotides read TGTGCCAGCAGTGAAGTCTTCCAGGGGGCCAATGAGCAGTTCTTC.

On this clone: Distinct nucleotide sequences in the sample also encode this CDR3. This rearrangement joins TRBV28 to TRBJ2-7; D unresolved. The V end was cut by 2 bases, the J end by 3 bases, with 5 bases between. Germline V gives CDR1 MDHEN, CDR2 SYDVKM. The CDR3 is made up of 12 amino acids. In nucleotides, the CDR3 is TGTGCCAGCAGTTTAGCTGGCTACGAGCAGTACTTC. It is translated as CASSLAGYEQYF.

Only a few counts were recorded for this clone. V gene TRBV29-1 combines with J gene TRBJ1-1; the D is unclear. V lost 8 bases, J lost 0 bases, and 10 bases lay in between. CDR3 length equals 12 residues. Germline CDR1 SQVTM, CDR2 ANQGSEA. The chain's CDR3 is CSIRGVNTEAFF. CDR3 DNA sequence: TGCAGCATCCGGGGAGTGAACACTGAAGCTTTCTTT. Full variable domain (missing parts from reference TRBV29-1 and TRBJ1-1): SAVISQKPSRDICQRGTSLTIQCQVDSQVTMMFWYRQQPGQSLTLIATANQGSEATYESGFVIDKFPISRPNLTFSTLTVSNMSPEDSSIYLCSIRGVNTEAFFGQGTRLTVV.